These T cell receptor beta chains were read from a single sample in a study of cytomegalovirus exposure and HLA in healthy donors. Produced via immunoSEQ multiplex PCR; TCRdb's table is partial and in-frame only. The data contain 150,000 to 250,000 clones, 75% to 90% of them singletons. Sequencing was done on a sample of PBMCs. Receptors originate from a woman aged 45-65 years in good health and CMV-seropositive. The CDR3 runs from the conserved cysteine through the conserved F or W. A D gene is named only where the DNA matches it firmly. Part of the rows lack a size; the others show once, few, many or a class for expanded clones.

cdr3_length j_call clone_size v_call d_call cdr3_nt cdr3_aa
15 TRBJ2-7 . TRBV7-6 TRBD2 TGTGCCAGCAGCCCTAGCGGGAGGGGCTCCTACGAGCAGTACTTC CASSPSGRGSYEQYF
14 TRBJ2-7 . TRBV6-5 . TGTGCCAGCAGTTACGCGGGACTTCACTACGAGCAGTACTTC CASSYAGLHYEQYF
12 TRBJ1-3 . TRBV6-6 . TGTGCCAGCAGCGGGGATGGAAACACCATATATTTT CASSGDGNTIYF
15 TRBJ2-5 . TRBV7-9 TRBD1 TGTGCCAGCAGCTTAGGGAGGACAGGGCAAGAGACCCAGTACTTC CASSLGRTGQETQYF
19 TRBJ2-6 . TRBV7-2 TRBD1 TGTGCCAGCAGCTCCTCCCAGGGACAGGGGGCGGCTGGGGCCAACGGCCTGACTTTC CASSSSQGQGAAGANGLTF
15 TRBJ2-3 . TRBV30 TRBD2 TGTGCCTGGAGTTACCCTAGCGGGTGGGCAGATACGCAGTATTTT CAWSYPSGWADTQYF
16 TRBJ2-2 . TRBV4-1 . TGCGCCAGCAGCTATACAGGGAACCAGAACACCGGGGAGCTGTTTTTT CASSYTGNQNTGELFF
15 TRBJ2-7 . TRBV6-5 . TGTGCCAGCAGTTACTCACGCAGGTTGACCTACGAGCAGTACTTC CASSYSRRLTYEQYF
14 TRBJ1-1 . TRBV6-1 . TGTGCCAGCAGTTTCCAGGGTCACAACACTGAAGCTTTCTTT CASSFQGHNTEAFF
15 TRBJ2-5 . TRBV5-5 TRBD1 TGTGCCAGCAGCGCGCGGACAGGGGTTGAGGAGACCCAGTACTTC CASSARTGVEETQYF
14 TRBJ2-7 . TRBV6-1 TRBD2 TGTGCCAGCAGGGGACTAGCGGGGTCCTACGAGCAGTACTTC CASRGLAGSYEQYF
15 TRBJ2-3 . TRBV6-5 . TGTGCCAGCAGTTCGGCGGGGGCGGGCACAGATACGCAGTATTTT CASSSAGAGTDTQYF
19 TRBJ2-2 . TRBV6-1 TRBD2 TGTGCCAGCAGTGAAGGGAGTTTCCTAGCGGGGGGATGGACCGGGGAGCTGTTTTTT CASSEGSFLAGGWTGELFF
16 TRBJ2-3 few TRBV10-3 . TGTGCCATCAGTGAGCCGGGGGGCCATGGCACAGATACGCAGTATTTT CAISEPGGHGTDTQYF
15 TRBJ2-5 . TRBV6-5 . TGTGCCAGCACCTATAACTCCGGATCACAAGAGACTCAGTACTTC CASTYNSGSQETQYF
14 TRBJ1-2 . TRBV7-9 TRBD1 TGTGCCAGCAGCTTGGGACAGGAAAACTATGGCTACACCTTC CASSLGQENYGYTF
15 TRBJ2-7 . TRBV7-9 TRBD1 TGTGCCAGCAGTCGACTAAGGGGACAGGGAGGCGAGCAGTACTTC CASSRLRGQGGEQYF
14 TRBJ1-1 few TRBV6-6 TRBD1 TGTGCCAGCAGTTTACAGGGGGCGGGCACTGAAGCTTTCTTT CASSLQGAGTEAFF
16 TRBJ2-3 . TRBV2 TRBD2 TGTGCCAGCAGTGTTAGTTTAGCGGGGGCCACAGATACGCAGTATTTT CASSVSLAGATDTQYF
17 TRBJ2-7 . TRBV7-8 TRBD1 TGTGCCAGCAGCGCTCTCTCCGGGACAGGGGCGATATACGAGCAGTACTTC CASSALSGTGAIYEQYF
17 TRBJ2-1 few TRBV10-3 TRBD2 TGTGCCATCAGTGAGTCTCGCGGGGGGGGACCCTACAATGAGCAGTTCTTC CAISESRGGGPYNEQFF
19 TRBJ1-5 . TRBV18 TRBD1 TGTGCCAGCTCACCACTTGGCGACAGGGTGCCACAAAGCTATCAGCCCCAGCATTTT CASSPLGDRVPQSYQPQHF
17 TRBJ2-1 . TRBV7-8 TRBD1 TGTGCCAGCAGCTTAGGTCGCAGGGGGCGAACCTACAATGAGCAGTTCTTC CASSLGRRGRTYNEQFF
13 TRBJ1-4 . TRBV15 . TGTGCCACCCAGACAGGAAAAGGTGAAAAACTGTTTTTT CATQTGKGEKLFF
16 TRBJ2-3 . TRBV27 TRBD2 TGTGCCAGGAGGCGCCGGACTAGCGGGATGGGGGATACGCAGTATTTT CARRRRTSGMGDTQYF
13 TRBJ2-1 . TRBV4-2 . TGTGCCAGCAGCCAAGTGGGGGGACCCATTCAGTTCTTC CASSQVGGPIQFF